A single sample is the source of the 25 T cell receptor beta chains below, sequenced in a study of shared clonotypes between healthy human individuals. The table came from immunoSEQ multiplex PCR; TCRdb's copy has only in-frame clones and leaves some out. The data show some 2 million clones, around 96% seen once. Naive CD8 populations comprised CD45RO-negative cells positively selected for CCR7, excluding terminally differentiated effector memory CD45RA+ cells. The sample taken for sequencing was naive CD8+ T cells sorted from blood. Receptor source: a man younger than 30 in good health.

This CDR3 is CASSESPGGLNYGYTF. CDR3 bases: TGTGCCAGCAGCGAATCCCCAGGGGGGCTTAACTATGGCTACACCTTC. The gene calls are TRBV5-6 and TRBJ1-2; 7 bases are shared with TRBD1. Germline CDR1 and CDR2: SGHDT and YYEEEE. The CDR3 loop spans 16 amino acids. The trim removed 4 bases at V and 1 base at J, leaving 10 bases unmatched.

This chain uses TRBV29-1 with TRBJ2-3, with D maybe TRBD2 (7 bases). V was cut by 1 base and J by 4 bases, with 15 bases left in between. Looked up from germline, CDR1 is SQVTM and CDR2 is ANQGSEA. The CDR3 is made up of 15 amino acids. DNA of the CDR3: TGCAGCGTTGAAGGGGAGGGGGGAATGGCAGATACGCAGTATTTT. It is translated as CSVEGEGGMADTQYF.

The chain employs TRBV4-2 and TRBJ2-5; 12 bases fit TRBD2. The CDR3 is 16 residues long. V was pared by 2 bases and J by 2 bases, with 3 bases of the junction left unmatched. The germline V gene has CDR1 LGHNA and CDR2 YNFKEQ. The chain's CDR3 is CASSQLAGGEQETQYF. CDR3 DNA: TGTGCCAGCAGCCAACTAGCGGGGGGGGAACAAGAGACCCAGTACTTC.

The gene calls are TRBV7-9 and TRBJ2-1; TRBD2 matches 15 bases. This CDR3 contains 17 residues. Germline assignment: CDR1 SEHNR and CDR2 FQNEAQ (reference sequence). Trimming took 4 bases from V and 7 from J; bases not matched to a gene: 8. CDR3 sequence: CASSSPGLAGGPNEQFF. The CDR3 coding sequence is TGTGCCAGCAGCTCCCCGGGACTAGCGGGGGGACCTAATGAGCAGTTCTTC.

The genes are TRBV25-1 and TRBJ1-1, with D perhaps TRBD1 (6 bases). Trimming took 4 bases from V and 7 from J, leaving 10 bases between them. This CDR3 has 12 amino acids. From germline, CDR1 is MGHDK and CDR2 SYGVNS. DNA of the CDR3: TGTGCCAGCAGTGTCGGGGGGCTTGAAGCTTTCTTT. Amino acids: CASSVGGLEAFF.

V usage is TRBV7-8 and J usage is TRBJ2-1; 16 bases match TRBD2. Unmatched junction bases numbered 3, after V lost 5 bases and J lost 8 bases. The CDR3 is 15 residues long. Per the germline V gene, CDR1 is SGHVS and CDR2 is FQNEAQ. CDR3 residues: CASSPGTSGRDEQFF. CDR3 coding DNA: TGTGCCAGCAGCCCAGGGACTAGCGGGAGGGATGAGCAGTTCTTC.

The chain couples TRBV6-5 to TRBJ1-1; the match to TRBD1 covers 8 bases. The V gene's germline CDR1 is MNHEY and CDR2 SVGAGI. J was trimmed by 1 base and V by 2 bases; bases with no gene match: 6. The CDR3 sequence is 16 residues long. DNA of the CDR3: TGTGCCAGCAGTTACGCAAGGACAGGGTCGAACACTGAAGCTTTCTTT. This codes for CASSYARTGSNTEAFF.

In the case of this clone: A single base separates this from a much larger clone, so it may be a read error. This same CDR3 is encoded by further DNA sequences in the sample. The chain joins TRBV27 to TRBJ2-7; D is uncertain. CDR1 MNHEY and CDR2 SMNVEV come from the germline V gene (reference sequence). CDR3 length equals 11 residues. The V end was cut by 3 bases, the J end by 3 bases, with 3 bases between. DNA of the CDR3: TGTGCCAGCAGTTTGGGCTACGAGCAGTACTTC. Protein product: CASSLGYEQYF.

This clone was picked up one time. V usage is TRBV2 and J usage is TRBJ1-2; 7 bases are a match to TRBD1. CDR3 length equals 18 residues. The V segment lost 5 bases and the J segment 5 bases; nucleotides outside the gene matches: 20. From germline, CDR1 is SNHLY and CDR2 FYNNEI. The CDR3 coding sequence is TGTGCCAGCAGTCCAGTCAGTAGGACAGGATATCTCCTATATGGCTACACCTTC. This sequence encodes CASSPVSRTGYLLYGYTF. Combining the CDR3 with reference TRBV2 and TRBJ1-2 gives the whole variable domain EPEVTQTPSHQVTQMGQEVILRCVPISNHLYFYWYRQILGQKVEFLVSFYNNEISEKSEIFDDQFSVERPDGSNFTLKIRSTKLEDSAMYFCASSPVSRTGYLLYGYTFGSGTRLTVV.

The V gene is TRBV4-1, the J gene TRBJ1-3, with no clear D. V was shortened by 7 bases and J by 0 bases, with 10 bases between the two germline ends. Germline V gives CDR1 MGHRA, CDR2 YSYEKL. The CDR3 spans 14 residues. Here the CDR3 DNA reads TGCGCCAGCAAAGACGAACTCTCTGGAAACACCATATATTTT. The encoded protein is CASKDELSGNTIYF.

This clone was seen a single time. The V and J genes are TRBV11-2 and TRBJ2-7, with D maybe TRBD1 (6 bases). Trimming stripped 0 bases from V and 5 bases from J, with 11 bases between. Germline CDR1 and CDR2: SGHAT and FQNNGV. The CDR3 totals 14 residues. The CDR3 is CASSLEARGHEQYF. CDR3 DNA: TGTGCCAGCAGCTTAGAGGCCAGGGGCCACGAGCAGTACTTC.

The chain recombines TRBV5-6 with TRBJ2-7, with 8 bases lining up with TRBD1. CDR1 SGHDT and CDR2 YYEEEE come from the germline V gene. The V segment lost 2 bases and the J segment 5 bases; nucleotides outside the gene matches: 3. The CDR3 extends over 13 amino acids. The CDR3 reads CASSFGQGNEQYF. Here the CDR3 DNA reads TGTGCCAGCAGCTTTGGACAGGGAAACGAGCAGTACTTC.

The CDR3 region is CASSQDVGTVYEQYF. CDR3 in DNA: TGCGCCAGCAGCCAAGATGTAGGGACAGTTTACGAGCAGTACTTC. The J gene is TRBJ2-7, the V gene TRBV4-1; TRBD1 matches at 7 bases. The trim removed 0 bases at V and 4 bases at J, leaving 6 bases unmatched. Per germline, CDR1 MGHRA and CDR2 YSYEKL. The CDR3 covers 15 residues.

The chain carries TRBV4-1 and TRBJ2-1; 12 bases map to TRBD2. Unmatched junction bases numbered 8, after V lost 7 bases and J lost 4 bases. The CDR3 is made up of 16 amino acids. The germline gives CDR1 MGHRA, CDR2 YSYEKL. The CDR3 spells CASTPTSGSRYNEQFF. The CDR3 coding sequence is TGCGCCAGCACCCCGACTAGCGGGAGTAGATACAATGAGCAGTTCTTC.

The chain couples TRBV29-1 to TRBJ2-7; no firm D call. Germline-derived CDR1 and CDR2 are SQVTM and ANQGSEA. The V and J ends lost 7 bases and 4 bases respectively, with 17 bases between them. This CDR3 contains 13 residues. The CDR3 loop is CSATLGFTYEQYF. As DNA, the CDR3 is TGCAGCGCAACCCTAGGGTTCACTTACGAGCAGTACTTC.

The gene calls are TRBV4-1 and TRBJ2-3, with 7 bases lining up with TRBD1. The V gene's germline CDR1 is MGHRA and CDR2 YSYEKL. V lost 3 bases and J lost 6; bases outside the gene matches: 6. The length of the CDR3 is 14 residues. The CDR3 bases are TGCGCCAGCAGCCACGAAATACAGGGGGATACGCAGTATTTT. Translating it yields CASSHEIQGDTQYF.

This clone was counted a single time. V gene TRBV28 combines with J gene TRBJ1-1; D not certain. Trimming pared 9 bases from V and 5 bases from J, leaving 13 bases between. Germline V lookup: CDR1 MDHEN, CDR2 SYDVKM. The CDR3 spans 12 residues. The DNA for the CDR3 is TGTGCCAGTAATGACGGGATGACTGAAGCTTTCTTT. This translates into CASNDGMTEAFF.

The CDR3 DNA reads as TGCAGCGTTGAAGATCGGACCCTGCCCTACAATGAGCAGTTCTTC. Its protein product is CSVEDRTLPYNEQFF. This chain joins TRBV29-1 and TRBJ2-1; D is unclear. The CDR3 extends over 15 amino acids. Trimming cost V 0 bases and J 2 bases, with 11 bases left between them. Germline V gene lookup returns CDR1 SQVTM and CDR2 ANQGSEA.

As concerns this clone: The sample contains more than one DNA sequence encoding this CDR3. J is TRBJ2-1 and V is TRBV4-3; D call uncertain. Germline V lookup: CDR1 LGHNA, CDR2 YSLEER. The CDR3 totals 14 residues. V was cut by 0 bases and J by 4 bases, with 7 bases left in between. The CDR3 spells CASSQDVGYNEQFF. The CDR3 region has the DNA TGCGCCAGCAGCCAAGATGTCGGATACAATGAGCAGTTCTTC.

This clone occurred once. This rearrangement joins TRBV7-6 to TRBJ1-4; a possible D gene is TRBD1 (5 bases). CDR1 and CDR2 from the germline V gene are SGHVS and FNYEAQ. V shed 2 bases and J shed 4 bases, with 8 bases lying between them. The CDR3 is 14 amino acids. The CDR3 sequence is CASSLLGDNEKLFF. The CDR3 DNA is TGTGCCAGCAGCTTATTGGGGGATAATGAAAAACTGTTTTTT.

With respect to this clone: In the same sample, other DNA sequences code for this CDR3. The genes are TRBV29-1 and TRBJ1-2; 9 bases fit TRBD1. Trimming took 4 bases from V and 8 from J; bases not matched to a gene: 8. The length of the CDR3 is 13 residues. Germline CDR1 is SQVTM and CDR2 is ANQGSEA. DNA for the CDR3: TGCAGCGTTGGGCCGGGACAGGGAGGCGGCTACACCTTC. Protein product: CSVGPGQGGGYTF.

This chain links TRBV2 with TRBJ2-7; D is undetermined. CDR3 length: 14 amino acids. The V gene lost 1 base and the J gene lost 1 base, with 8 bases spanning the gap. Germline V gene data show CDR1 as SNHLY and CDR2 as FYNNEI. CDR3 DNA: TGTGCCAGCAGTGAAGGGCGGCCTTCCTACGAGCAGTACTTC. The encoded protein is CASSEGRPSYEQYF.

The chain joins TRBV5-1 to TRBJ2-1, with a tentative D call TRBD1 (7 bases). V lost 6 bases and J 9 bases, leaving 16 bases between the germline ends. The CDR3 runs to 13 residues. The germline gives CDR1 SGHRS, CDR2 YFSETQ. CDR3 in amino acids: CASKMEGAVEQFF. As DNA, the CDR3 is TGCGCCAGCAAGATGGAGGGGGCTGTTGAGCAGTTCTTC.

Here the CDR3 reads CASSQGLGTQYF. In nucleotides, the CDR3 is TGCGCCAGCAGCCAAGGGCTGGGGACCCAGTACTTC. The genes are TRBV4-3 and TRBJ2-5; D call uncertain. The CDR3 consists of 12 residues. Trimming took 1 base from V and 7 from J, leaving 7 bases between them. CDR1 and CDR2 from the germline V gene are LGHNA and YSLEER.

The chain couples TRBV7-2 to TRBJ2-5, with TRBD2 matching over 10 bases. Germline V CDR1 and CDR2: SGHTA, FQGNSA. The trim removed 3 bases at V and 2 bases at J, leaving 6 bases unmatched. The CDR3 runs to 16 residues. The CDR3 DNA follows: TGTGCCAGCAGCTTCGTAGCGGGGGGTACGCAAGAGACCCAGTACTTC. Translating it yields CASSFVAGGTQETQYF.